The 15 T cell receptor beta chains below come from one sample, sequenced in a study of T-cell reconstitution after alpha-beta-depleted transplantation in children. Unique molecular identifiers featured in how the TCRbeta library was prepared. TCRdb analysed the PCR reads with MiXCR anew, one entry per CDR3 protein. The repertoire holds some 600,000 distinct CDR3 sequences, with roughly 17% as singletons. The specimen was PBMCs from the stem cell graft donor, collected from the stem cell graft. The receptor source for this set is a human donor who donated a stem cell graft to a child with acute myeloid leukemia.

This chain uses TRBV28 with TRBJ1-3; weak D call: TRBD1 (6 bases). V gave up 8 bases and J gave up 0 bases, with 14 bases separating them. From germline, CDR1 is MDHEN and CDR2 SYDVKM. This CDR3 is 15 amino acids long. Here the CDR3 DNA reads TGTGCCAGCGTCTTGGACAGATTCTCTGGAAACACCATATATTTT. Amino acid sequence: CASVLDRFSGNTIYF.

This clonotype was counted many times. The chain couples TRBV29-1 to TRBJ1-1; D is possibly TRBD1 (5 bases). Germline CDR1 and CDR2: SQVTM and ANQGSEA. The CDR3 loop spans 15 amino acids. With 7 bases removed from V and 3 bases from J, the gap between germline ends came to 21 bases. Written as DNA, the CDR3 is TGCAGCGCCCAATCTCACGGGGCAGCCTACACTGAAGCTTTCTTT. Translation gives CSAQSHGAAYTEAFF. Variable domain in full (rest from reference TRBV29-1 and TRBJ1-1): SAVISQKPSRDICQRGTSLTIQCQVDSQVTMMFWYRQQPGQSLTLIATANQGSEATYESGFVIDKFPISRPNLTFSTLTVSNMSPEDSSIYLCSAQSHGAAYTEAFFGQGTRLTVV.

The chain recombines TRBV19 with TRBJ1-2; the match to TRBD1 covers 8 bases. With 7 bases clipped from V and 3 bases from J, the junction kept 10 bases outside the gene matches. CDR1 and CDR2 from the germline V gene are LNHDA and SQIVND (reference sequence). CDR3 length: 15 residues. CDR3 bases: TGTGCCAGTAAAATTTGGACAGGGCCCGACTATGGCTACACCTTC. Its protein product is CASKIWTGPDYGYTF.

This clonotype has more than one count but fewer than ten. The genes are TRBV7-2 and TRBJ2-1, with D tentatively TRBD1 or TRBD2 (5 bases each). CDR3 length equals 14 residues. The germline CDR1 and CDR2 sequences are SGHTA and FQGNSA. Trimming took 6 bases from V and 7 from J, leaving 16 bases between them. The CDR3 sequence: CASRRDPTRNEQFF. CDR3 in DNA: TGTGCCAGCAGACGGGACCCTACCAGGAATGAGCAGTTCTTC.

CDR3 residues: CASSLRLVGFRADEQYF. The CDR3 DNA sequence: TGTGCCAGCAGCCTTAGACTAGTGGGTTTCCGGGCGGACGAGCAGTACTTC. V and J are TRBV11-2 and TRBJ2-7; D might be TRBD2 (6 bases). The length of the CDR3 is 17 residues. Trimming took 5 bases from V and 5 from J, leaving 25 bases between them. In germline, CDR1 is SGHAT, CDR2 FQNNGV.

This clonotype has a count of ten or more. The chain joins TRBV10-3 to TRBJ2-5; D is undetermined. The CDR3 runs 14 residues. Germline V gene sequence: CDR1 ENHRY, CDR2 SYGVKD. The ends were cut back, 2 bases at V and 2 bases at J, with 9 bases in the middle. The CDR3 here is CAISENVFQETQYF. The CDR3 DNA is TGTGCCATCAGTGAGAACGTTTTTCAAGAGACCCAGTACTTC.

The chain couples TRBV7-9 to TRBJ1-1; D not certain. The CDR3 loop spans 14 amino acids. Trimming removed 1 base from V and 2 bases from J, with 8 bases in between. Per germline, CDR1 SEHNR and CDR2 FQNEAQ (reference sequence). The CDR3 DNA is TGTGCCAGCAGCTTAGTGGTAAGAAACACTGAAGCTTTCTTT. Amino acids: CASSLVVRNTEAFF.

The chain couples TRBV24-1 to TRBJ1-5; D remains unclear. The germline V and J ends were trimmed by 3 bases and 7 bases, with 6 bases remaining between them. This CDR3 has 12 residues. Germline loops: CDR1 KGHDR, CDR2 SFDVKD. The CDR3: CATSDPQQPQHF. Here the CDR3 DNA reads TGTGCCACCAGTGATCCTCAGCAGCCCCAGCATTTT.

Only a few counts were recorded for this clonotype. V is TRBV5-1 and J is TRBJ1-1; TRBD1 might be the D (5 bases). CDR1 and CDR2 from the germline V gene are SGHRS and YFSETQ. This CDR3 comprises 13 residues. V lost 4 bases and J 5 bases, leaving 12 bases between the germline ends. The CDR3 DNA sequence: TGCGCCAGCAGCGTCCAGGGAGATACTGAAGCTTTCTTT. Residues: CASSVQGDTEAFF.

This clonotype came up many times. The chain uses TRBV5-5 and TRBJ2-7; D is unclear. Per the germline V gene, CDR1 is SGHKS and CDR2 is YYEKEE (reference sequence). This CDR3 spans 13 amino acids. In DNA form, the CDR3 reads TGTGCCAGCAGCTTGGCAGCGTCCTTCGAGCAGTACGTC. This encodes CASSLAASFEQYV.

The chain recombines TRBV7-8 with TRBJ2-6, with D possibly TRBD1 on 5 matching bases. V dropped 9 bases and J dropped 0 bases, with 9 bases sitting between them. The CDR3 has 14 residues. Germline-derived CDR1 and CDR2 are SGHVS and FQNEAQ. The CDR3 region has the DNA TGTGCCAGTGAACAGGACTCTGGGGCCAACGTCCTGACTTTC. It is translated as CASEQDSGANVLTF. The variable domain in full, completed from reference TRBV7-8 and TRBJ2-6, reads GAGVSQSPRYKVAKRGQDVALRCDPISGHVSLFWYQQALGQGPEFLTYFQNEAQLDKSGLPSDRFFAERPEGSVSTLKIQRTQQEDSAVYLCASEQDSGANVLTFGAGSRLTVL.

The chain employs TRBV2 and TRBJ2-3, with TRBD2 as a possible D gene (6 bases). The CDR3 length is 14 residues. V shed 5 bases and J shed 6 bases, with 15 bases lying between them. Germline CDR1 and CDR2: SNHLY and FYNNEI. The CDR3 coding sequence is TGTGCCAGCAGTCGGGACCTAGCGCCGGATACGCAGTATTTT. This codes for CASSRDLAPDTQYF.

The chain uses TRBV7-2 and TRBJ2-7; weak D call: TRBD1 (6 bases). Germline-derived CDR1 and CDR2 are SGHTA and FQGNSA. The CDR3 spans 15 residues. With 0 bases removed from V and 2 bases from J, the gap between germline ends came to 11 bases. The CDR3 coding sequence is TGTGCCAGCAGCTTAGCGGGACATTTAACCTACGAGCAGTACTTC. As protein: CASSLAGHLTYEQYF.

V usage is TRBV20-1 and J usage is TRBJ1-1; unclear D gene. The CDR3 extends over 12 amino acids. CDR1 is DFQATT, CDR2 SNEGSKA, per germline (reference sequence). The V gene lost 5 bases and the J gene lost 3 bases, with 10 bases spanning the gap. CDR3 nucleotides: TGCAGTGCTGAAGACACCCACACTGAAGCTTTCTTT. Protein product: CSAEDTHTEAFF.

This clonotype was counted a few times. The chain combines TRBV12-3 or TRBV12-4 with TRBJ2-5; no clear D gene. The length of the CDR3 is 14 residues. The V gene lost 5 bases and the J gene lost 2 bases, with 12 bases spanning the gap. The CDR3: CASSPPVTQETQYF. CDR3 DNA sequence: TGTGCCAGCAGTCCCCCGGTGACTCAAGAGACCCAGTACTTC.